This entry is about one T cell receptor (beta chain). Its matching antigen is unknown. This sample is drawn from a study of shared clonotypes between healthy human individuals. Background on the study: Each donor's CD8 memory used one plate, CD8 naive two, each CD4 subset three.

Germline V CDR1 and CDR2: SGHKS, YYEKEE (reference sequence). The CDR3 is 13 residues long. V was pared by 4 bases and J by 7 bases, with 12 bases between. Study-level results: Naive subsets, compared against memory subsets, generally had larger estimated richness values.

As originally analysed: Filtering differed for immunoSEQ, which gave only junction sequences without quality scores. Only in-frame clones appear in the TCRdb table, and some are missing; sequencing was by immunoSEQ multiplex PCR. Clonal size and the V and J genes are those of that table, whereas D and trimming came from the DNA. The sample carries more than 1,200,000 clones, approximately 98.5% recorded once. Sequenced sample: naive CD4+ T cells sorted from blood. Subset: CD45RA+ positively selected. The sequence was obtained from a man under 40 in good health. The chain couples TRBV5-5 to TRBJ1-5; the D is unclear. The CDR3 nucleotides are TGTGCCAGCAGCCCGCGCCCCAACCAGCCCCAGCATTTT. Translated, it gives CASSPRPNQPQHF. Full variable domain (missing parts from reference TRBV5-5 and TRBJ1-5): DAGVTQSPTHLIKTRGQQVTLRCSPISGHKSVSWYQQVLGQGPQFIFQYYEKEERGRGNFPDRFSARQFPNYSSELNVNALLLGDSALYLCASSPRPNQPQHFGDGTRLSIL.